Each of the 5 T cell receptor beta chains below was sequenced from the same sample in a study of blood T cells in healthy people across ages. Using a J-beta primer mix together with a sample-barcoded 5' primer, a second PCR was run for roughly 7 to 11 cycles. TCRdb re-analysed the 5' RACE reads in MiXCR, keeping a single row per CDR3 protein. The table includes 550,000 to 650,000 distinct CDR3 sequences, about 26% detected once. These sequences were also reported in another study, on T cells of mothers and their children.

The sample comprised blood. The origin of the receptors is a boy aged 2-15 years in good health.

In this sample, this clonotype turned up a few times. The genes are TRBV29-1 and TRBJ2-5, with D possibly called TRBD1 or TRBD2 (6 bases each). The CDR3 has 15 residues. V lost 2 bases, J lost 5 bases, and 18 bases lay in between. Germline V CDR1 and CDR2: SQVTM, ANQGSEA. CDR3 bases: TGCAGCGTTGAAAGTTCCCGGGGGCAGCGTGAGACCCAGTACTTC. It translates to CSVESSRGQRETQYF.

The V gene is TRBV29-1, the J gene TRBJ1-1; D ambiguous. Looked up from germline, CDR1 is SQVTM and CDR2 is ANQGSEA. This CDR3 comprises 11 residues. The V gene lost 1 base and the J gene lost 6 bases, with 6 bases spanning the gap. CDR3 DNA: TGCAGCGTTGAAGCGGACCCTGAAGCTTTCTTT. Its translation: CSVEADPEAFF.

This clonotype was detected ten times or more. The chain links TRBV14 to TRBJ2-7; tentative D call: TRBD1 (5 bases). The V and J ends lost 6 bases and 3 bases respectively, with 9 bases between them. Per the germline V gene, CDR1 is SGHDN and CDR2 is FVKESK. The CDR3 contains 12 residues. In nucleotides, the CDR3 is TGTGCCAGCAGTCCCGGACACTACGAGCAGTACTTC. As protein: CASSPGHYEQYF.

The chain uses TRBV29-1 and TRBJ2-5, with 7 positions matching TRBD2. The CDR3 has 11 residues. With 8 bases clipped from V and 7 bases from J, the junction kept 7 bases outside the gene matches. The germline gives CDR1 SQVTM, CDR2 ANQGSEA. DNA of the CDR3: TGCAGCCTTACGGGGAGGGGGACCCAGTACTTC. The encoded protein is CSLTGRGTQYF. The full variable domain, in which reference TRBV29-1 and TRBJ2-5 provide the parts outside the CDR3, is SAVISQKPSRDICQRGTSLTIQCQVDSQVTMMFWYRQQPGQSLTLIATANQGSEATYESGFVIDKFPISRPNLTFSTLTVSNMSPEDSSIYLCSLTGRGTQYFGPGTRLLVL.

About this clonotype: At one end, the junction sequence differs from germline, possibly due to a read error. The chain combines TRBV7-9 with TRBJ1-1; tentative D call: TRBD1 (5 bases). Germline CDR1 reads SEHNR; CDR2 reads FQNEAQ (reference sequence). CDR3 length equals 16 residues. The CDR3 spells CAGSSMGPPLNTEAFF. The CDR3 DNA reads TGTGCCGGCAGCTCAATGGGACCGCCTCTGAACACTGAAGCTTTCTTT.